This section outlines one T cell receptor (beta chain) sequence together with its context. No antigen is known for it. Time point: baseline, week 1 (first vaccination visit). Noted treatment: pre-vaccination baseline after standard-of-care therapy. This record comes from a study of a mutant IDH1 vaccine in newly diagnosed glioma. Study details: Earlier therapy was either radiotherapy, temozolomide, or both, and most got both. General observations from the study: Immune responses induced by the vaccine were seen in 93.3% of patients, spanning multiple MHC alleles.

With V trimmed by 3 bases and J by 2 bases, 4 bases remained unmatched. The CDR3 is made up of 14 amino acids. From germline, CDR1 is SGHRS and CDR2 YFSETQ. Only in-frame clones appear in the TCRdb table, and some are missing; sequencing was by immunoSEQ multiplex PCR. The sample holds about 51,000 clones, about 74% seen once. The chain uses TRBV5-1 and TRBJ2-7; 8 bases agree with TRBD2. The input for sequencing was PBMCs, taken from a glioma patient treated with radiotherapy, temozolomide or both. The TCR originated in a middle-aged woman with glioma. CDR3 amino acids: CASSWSGGAYEQYF. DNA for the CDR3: TGCGCCAGCAGCTGGAGCGGGGGCGCCTACGAGCAGTACTTC.